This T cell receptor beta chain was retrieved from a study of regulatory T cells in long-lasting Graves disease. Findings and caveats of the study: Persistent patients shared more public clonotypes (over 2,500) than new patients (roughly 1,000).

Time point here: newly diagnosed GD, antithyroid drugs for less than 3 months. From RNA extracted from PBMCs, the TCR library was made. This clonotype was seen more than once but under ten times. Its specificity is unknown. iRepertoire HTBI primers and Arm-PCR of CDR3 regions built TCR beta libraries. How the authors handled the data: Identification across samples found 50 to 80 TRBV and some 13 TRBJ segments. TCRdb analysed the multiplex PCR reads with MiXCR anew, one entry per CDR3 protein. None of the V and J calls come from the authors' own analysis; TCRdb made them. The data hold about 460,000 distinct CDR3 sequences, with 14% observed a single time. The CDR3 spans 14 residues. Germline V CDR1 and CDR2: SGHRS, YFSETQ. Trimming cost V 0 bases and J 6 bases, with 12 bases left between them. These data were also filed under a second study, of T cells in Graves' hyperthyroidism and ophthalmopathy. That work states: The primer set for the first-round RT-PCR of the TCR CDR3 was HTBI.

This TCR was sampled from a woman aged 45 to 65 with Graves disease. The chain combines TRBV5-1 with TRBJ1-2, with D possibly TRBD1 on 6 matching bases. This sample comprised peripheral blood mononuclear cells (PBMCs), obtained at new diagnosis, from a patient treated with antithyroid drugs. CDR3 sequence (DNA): TGCGCCAGCAGCTTGGGTCAGGGGACGGATGGCTACACCTTC. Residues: CASSLGQGTDGYTF.